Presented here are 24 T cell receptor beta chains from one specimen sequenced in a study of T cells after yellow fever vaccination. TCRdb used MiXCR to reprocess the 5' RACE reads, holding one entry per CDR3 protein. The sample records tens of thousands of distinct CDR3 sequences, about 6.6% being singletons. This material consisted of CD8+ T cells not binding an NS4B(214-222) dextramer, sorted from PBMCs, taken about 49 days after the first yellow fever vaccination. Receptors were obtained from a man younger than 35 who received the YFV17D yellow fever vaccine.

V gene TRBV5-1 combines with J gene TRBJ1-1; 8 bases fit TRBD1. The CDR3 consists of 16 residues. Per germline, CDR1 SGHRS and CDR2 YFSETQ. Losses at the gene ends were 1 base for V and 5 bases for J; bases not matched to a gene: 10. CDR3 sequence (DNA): TGCGCCAGCAGCTTGAACCTGGACAGGGTGGGGACTGAAGCTTTCTTT. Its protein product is CASSLNLDRVGTEAFF.

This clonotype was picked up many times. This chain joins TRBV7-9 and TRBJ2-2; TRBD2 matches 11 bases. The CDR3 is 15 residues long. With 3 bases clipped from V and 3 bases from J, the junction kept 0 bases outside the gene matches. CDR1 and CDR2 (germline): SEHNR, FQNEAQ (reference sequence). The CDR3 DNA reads TGTGCCAGCAGCTTTAGCGGGGGGGACACCGGGGAGCTGTTTTTT. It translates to CASSFSGGDTGELFF.

CDR3 protein: CASSLVAAEQYF. The CDR3 nucleotides read TGTGCCAGCAGCTTGGTCGCGGCGGAGCAGTACTTC. The rearrangement links TRBV5-4 to TRBJ2-7, with D unresolved. This CDR3 has 12 residues. Trimming stripped 0 bases from V and 7 bases from J, with 8 bases between. Germline V lookup: CDR1 SGHNT, CDR2 YYREEE (reference sequence).

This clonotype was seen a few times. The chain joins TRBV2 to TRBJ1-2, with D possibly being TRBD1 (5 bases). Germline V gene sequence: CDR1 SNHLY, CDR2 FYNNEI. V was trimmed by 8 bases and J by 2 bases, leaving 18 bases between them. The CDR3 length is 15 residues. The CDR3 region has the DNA TGTGCCAGCGGGGCTATTAAAGGGTGGAACTATGGCTACACCTTC. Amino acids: CASGAIKGWNYGYTF.

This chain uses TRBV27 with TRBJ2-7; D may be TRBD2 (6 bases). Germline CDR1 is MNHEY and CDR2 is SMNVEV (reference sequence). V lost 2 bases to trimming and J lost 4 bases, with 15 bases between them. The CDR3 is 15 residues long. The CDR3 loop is CASSLVGDSLYEQYF. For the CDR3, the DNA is TGTGCCAGCAGTTTAGTAGGGGACTCTCTGTACGAGCAGTACTTC.

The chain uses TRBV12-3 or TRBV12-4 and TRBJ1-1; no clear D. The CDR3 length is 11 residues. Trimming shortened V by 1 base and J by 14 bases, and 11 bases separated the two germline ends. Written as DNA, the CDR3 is TGTGCCAGCAGTTTAGACAGTATAGGCTTCTTT. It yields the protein CASSLDSIGFF.

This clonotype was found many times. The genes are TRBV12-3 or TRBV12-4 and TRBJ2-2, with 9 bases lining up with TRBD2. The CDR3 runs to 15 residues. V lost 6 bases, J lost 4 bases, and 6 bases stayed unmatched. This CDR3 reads CASSPSGVRTGELFF. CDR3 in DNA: TGTGCCAGCAGCCCTAGCGGGGTGCGCACCGGGGAGCTGTTTTTT.

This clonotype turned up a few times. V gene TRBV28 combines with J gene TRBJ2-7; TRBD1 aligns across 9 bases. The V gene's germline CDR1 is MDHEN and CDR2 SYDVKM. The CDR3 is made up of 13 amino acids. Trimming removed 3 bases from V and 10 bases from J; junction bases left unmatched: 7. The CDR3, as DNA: TGTGCCAGCAGTTTCAGGACAGGGGTGGAACAGTACGTC. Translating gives CASSFRTGVEQYV.

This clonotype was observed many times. CDR3 DNA: TGTGCCAGCAGTGGGACTAGCGGGGGGCACAATGAGCAGTTCTTC. Its protein is CASSGTSGGHNEQFF. This rearrangement joins TRBV12-3 or TRBV12-4 to TRBJ2-1; 15 bases fit TRBD2. This CDR3 is built from 15 residues. After removal of 5 bases from V and 5 bases from J, the junction contained 1 base not matched to a gene.

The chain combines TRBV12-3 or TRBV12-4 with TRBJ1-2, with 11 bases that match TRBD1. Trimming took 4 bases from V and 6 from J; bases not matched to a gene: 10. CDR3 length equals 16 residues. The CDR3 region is CASSSPDRGRVDGYTF. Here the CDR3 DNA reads TGTGCCAGCAGTTCCCCGGACAGGGGGCGGGTGGATGGCTACACCTTC.

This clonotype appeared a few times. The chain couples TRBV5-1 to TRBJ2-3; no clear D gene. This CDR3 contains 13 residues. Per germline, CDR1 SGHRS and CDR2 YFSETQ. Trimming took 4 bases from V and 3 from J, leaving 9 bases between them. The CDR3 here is CASSVSKTDTQYF. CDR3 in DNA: TGCGCCAGCAGCGTTTCGAAGACAGATACGCAGTATTTT. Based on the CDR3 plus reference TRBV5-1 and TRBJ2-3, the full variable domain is KAGVTQTPRYLIKTRGQQVTLSCSPISGHRSVSWYQQTPGQGLQFLFEYFSETQRNKGNFPGRFSGRQFSNSRSEMNVSTLELGDSALYLCASSVSKTDTQYFGPGTRLTVL.

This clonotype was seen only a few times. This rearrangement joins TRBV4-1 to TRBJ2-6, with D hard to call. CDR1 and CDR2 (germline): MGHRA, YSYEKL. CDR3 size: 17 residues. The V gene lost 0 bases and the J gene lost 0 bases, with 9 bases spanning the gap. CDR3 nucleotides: TGCGCCAGCAGCCAAGATCCGGTTTACTCTGGGGCCAACGTCCTGACTTTC. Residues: CASSQDPVYSGANVLTF.

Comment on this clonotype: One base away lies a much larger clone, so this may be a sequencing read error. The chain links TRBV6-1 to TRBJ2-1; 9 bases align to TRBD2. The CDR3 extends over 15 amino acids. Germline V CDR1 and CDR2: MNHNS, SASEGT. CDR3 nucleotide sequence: TGTGCCAGCAGTCCCAGTCTAGCGGGGTACAATGAGCGGTTCTTC. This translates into CASSPSLAGYNERFF.

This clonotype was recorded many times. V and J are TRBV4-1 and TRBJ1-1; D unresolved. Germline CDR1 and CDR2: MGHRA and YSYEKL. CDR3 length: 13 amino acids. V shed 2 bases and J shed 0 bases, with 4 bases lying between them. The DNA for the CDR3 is TGCGCCAGCAGCCAAATGGTGAACACTGAAGCTTTCTTT. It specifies CASSQMVNTEAFF.

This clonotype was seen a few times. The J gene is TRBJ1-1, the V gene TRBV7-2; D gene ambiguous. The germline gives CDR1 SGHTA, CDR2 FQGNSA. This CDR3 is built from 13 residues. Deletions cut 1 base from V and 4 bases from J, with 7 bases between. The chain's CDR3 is CASSLGWGTEAFF. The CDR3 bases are TGTGCCAGCAGCTTAGGGTGGGGCACTGAAGCTTTCTTT.

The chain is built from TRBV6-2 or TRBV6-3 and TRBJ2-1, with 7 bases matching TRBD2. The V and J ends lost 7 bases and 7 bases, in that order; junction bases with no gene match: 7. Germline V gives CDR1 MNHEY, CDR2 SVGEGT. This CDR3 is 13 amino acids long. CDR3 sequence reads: CASTRTSENEQFF. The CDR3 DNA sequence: TGTGCCAGCACCCGGACTAGTGAGAATGAGCAGTTCTTC.

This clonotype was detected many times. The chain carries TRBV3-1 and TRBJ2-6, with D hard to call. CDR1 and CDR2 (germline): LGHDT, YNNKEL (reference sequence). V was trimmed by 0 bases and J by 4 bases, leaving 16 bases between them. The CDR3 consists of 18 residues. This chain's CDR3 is CASSQEPQTIVGANVLTF. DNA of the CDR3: TGTGCCAGCAGCCAAGAACCACAGACGATAGTCGGGGCCAACGTCCTGACTTTC.

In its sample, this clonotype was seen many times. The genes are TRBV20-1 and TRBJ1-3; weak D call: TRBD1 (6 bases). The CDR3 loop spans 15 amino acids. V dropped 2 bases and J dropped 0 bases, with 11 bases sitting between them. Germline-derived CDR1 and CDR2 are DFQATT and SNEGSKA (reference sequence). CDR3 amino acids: CSARNRDISGNTIYF. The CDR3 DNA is TGCAGTGCTAGAAACCGGGACATCTCTGGAAACACCATATATTTT.

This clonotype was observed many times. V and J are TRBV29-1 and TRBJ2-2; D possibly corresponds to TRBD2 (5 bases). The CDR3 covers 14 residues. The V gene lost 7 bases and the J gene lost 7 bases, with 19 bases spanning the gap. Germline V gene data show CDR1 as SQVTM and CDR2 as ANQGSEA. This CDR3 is CSASEGRPIGELFF. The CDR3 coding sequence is TGCAGCGCCTCCGAGGGCAGGCCAATCGGGGAGCTGTTTTTT.

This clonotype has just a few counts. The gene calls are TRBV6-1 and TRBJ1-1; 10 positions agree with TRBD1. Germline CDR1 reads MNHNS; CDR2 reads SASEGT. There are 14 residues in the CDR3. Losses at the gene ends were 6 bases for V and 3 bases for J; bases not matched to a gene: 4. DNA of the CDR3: TGTGCCAGCAGGGGACAGGGGTACGACACTGAAGCTTTCTTT. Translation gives CASRGQGYDTEAFF.

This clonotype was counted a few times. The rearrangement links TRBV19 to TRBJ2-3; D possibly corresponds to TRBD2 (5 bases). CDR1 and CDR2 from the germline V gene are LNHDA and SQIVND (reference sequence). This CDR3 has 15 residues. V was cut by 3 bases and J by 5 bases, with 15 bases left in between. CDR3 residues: CASSMGSISGDTQYF. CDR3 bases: TGTGCCAGTAGTATGGGGAGTATTTCGGGAGATACGCAGTATTTT.

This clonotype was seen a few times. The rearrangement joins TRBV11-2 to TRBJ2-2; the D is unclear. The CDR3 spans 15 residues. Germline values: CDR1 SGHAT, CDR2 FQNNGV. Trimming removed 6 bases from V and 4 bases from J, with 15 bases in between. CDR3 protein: CASRLPETVTGELFF. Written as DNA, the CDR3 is TGTGCCAGCAGATTGCCAGAAACAGTCACCGGGGAGCTGTTTTTT. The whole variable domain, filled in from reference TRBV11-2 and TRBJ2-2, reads EAGVAQSPRYKIIEKRQSVAFWCNPISGHATLYWYQQILGQGPKLLIQFQNNGVVDDSQLPKDRFSAERLKGVDSTLKIQPAKLEDSAVYLCASRLPETVTGELFFGEGSRLTVL.

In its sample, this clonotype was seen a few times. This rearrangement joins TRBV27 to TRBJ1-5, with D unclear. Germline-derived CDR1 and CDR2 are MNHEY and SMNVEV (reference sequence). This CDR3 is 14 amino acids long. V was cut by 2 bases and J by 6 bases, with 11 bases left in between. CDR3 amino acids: CASSLSAGIQPQHF. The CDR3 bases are TGTGCCAGCAGTTTAAGTGCCGGTATTCAGCCCCAGCATTTT.

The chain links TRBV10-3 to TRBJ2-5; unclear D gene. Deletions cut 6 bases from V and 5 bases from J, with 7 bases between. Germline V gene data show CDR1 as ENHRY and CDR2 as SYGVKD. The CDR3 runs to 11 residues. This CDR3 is CAIRTSETQYF. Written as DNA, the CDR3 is TGTGCCATCAGGACGTCGGAGACCCAGTACTTC.